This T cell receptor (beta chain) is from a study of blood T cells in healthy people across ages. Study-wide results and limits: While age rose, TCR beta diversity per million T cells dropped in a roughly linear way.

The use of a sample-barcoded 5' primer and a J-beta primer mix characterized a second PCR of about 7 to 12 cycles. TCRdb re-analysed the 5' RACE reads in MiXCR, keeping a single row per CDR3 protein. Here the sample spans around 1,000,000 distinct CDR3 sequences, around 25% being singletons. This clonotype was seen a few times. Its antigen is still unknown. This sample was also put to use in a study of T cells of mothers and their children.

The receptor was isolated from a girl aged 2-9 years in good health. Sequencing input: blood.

The CDR3 DNA reads as TGTGCCAGCAGTTTTCGTGTGGGGCCACGGGATCCCTACGAGCAGTACTTC. Protein product: CASSFRVGPRDPYEQYF. The chain carries TRBV28 and TRBJ2-7; either TRBD1 or TRBD2 may supply D (5 bases each). Trimming took off 3 bases at V and 2 bases at J, with 20 bases between the two ends. The CDR3 totals 17 residues. Germline CDR1 is MDHEN and CDR2 is SYDVKM.